These 15 T cell receptor beta chains came from one sample sequenced in a study of cytomegalovirus exposure and HLA in healthy donors. The PCR employed 60 Vbeta primers together with 13 Jbeta primers. Repertoires were generated with immunoSEQ multiplex PCR, while TCRdb's copy carries only in-frame clones and drops some. The repertoire has around 160,000 clones, over 65% of them found once; the top ten carry about 2.5%. The source material was PBMCs. These receptors came from a woman between 40 and 50 years old in good health and CMV-seropositive.

The rearrangement uses TRBV10-3 and TRBJ1-2; no definite D call. The CDR3 contains 16 residues. Per germline, CDR1 ENHRY and CDR2 SYGVKD. V gave up 5 bases and J gave up 4 bases, with 20 bases separating them. The CDR3 is CAISKESGRRVYGYTF. For the CDR3, the DNA is TGTGCCATCAGTAAAGAGTCGGGCCGGCGGGTCTATGGCTACACCTTC.

The CDR3 nucleotides read TGTGCCAGCAGTGTTACCGGGACAGGGGGCGGAAACGAGCAGTACTTC. Translation: CASSVTGTGGGNEQYF. The rearrangement links TRBV28 to TRBJ2-5; TRBD1 agrees at 12 bases. TRBJ2-7 matches the DNA end more closely, so the J call is doubtful. CDR3 size: 16 residues. In germline, CDR1 is MDHEN, CDR2 SYDVKM.

The table lists this clone with a few counts. This chain links TRBV2 with TRBJ1-2; D is uncertain. The V end lost 2 bases, the J end lost 2 bases, and 9 bases lay between the germline ends. The CDR3 loop spans 14 amino acids. The germline V gene has CDR1 SNHLY and CDR2 FYNNEI. The CDR3 sequence: CASSESLQNYGYTF. In DNA, the CDR3 is TGTGCCAGCAGTGAATCTCTTCAGAACTATGGCTACACCTTC.

A note on this clone: The sample carries other DNA sequences with the same CDR3. This chain links TRBV18 with TRBJ1-2, with TRBD1 matching over 11 bases. Germline-derived CDR1 and CDR2 are KGHSH and LQKENI. The CDR3 is 13 residues long. V was pared by 3 bases and J by 6 bases, with 0 bases of the junction left unmatched. The CDR3 protein is CASSPGQGDGYTF. As DNA, the CDR3 is TGTGCCAGCTCACCGGGACAGGGGGATGGCTACACCTTC.

This clone has only a few counts. This rearrangement joins TRBV18 to TRBJ2-1, with TRBD2 matching over 7 bases. CDR1 KGHSH and CDR2 LQKENI come from the germline V gene. The length of the CDR3 is 19 residues. With 2 bases clipped from V and 0 bases from J, the junction kept 13 bases outside the gene matches. The CDR3 DNA follows: TGTGCCAGCTCACCAGGTCTGGTGTTAGCGGGTAGCTCCTACAATGAGCAGTTCTTC. As protein: CASSPGLVLAGSSYNEQFF.

The table lists this clone with a count of one. The J gene is TRBJ2-1, the V gene TRBV4-1; no definite D call. From germline, CDR1 is MGHRA and CDR2 YSYEKL. Trimming removed 0 bases at V and 0 bases at J, with 12 bases between. The CDR3 is made up of 17 amino acids. CDR3: CASSQDSDWSSYNEQFF. The CDR3 DNA reads TGCGCCAGCAGCCAAGATTCAGATTGGAGCTCCTACAATGAGCAGTTCTTC.

The V and J genes are TRBV28 and TRBJ2-1; D perhaps matches TRBD2 (6 bases). The CDR3 spans 15 residues. V was pared by 3 bases and J by 9 bases, with 18 bases between. Germline loops: CDR1 MDHEN, CDR2 SYDVKM. The CDR3 sequence is CASSFAGTLGGEQFF. The CDR3 coding sequence is TGTGCCAGCAGTTTTGCGGGGACCCTCGGTGGTGAGCAGTTCTTC.

The chain combines TRBV28 with TRBJ2-3, with a possible D match to TRBD2 (5 bases). The CDR3 spans 14 residues. Germline CDR1 and CDR2: MDHEN and SYDVKM. V lost 7 bases and J 2 bases, leaving 13 bases between the germline ends. In nucleotides, the CDR3 is TGTGCCAGCATGAGGGAAGGGCCCACAGATACGCAGTATTTT. This sequence encodes CASMREGPTDTQYF. Full variable domain (missing parts from reference TRBV28 and TRBJ2-3): DVKVTQSSRYLVKRTGEKVFLECVQDMDHENMFWYRQDPGLGLRLIYFSYDVKMKEKGDIPEGYSVSREKKERFSLILESASTNQTSMYLCASMREGPTDTQYFGPGTRLTVL.

V gene TRBV5-1 combines with J gene TRBJ2-1, with TRBD2 identical over 12 bases. Germline V gives CDR1 SGHRS, CDR2 YFSETQ. After removal of 3 bases from V and 4 bases from J, the junction contained 8 bases not matched to a gene. There are 17 residues in the CDR3. The CDR3 DNA reads TGCGCCAGCAGCTCTCTAGCGGGAGGGCTCGAGTACAATGAGCAGTTCTTC. Amino acids: CASSSLAGGLEYNEQFF.

This chain joins TRBV19 and TRBJ2-1; 10 bases map to TRBD2. The germline V gene has CDR1 LNHDA and CDR2 SQIVND (reference sequence). The V gene end was trimmed by 5 bases and the J gene end by 2 bases; junction bases not matched to a gene: 12. The CDR3 is made up of 18 amino acids. Here the CDR3 DNA reads TGTGCCAGTAGTCCAATCTCCCGACTAGCGGGTACCTACAATGAGCAGTTCTTC. This gives the protein CASSPISRLAGTYNEQFF.

V usage is TRBV20-1 and J usage is TRBJ2-1; D not certain. This CDR3 is 10 amino acids long. V was shortened by 3 bases and J by 10 bases, with 7 bases between the two germline ends. Germline V CDR1 and CDR2: DFQATT, SNEGSKA (reference sequence). The CDR3 loop reads CSARQWEQFF. In nucleotides, the CDR3 is TGCAGTGCTAGGCAGTGGGAGCAGTTCTTC.

The V and J genes are TRBV5-1 and TRBJ2-1; 8 bases fit TRBD2. CDR1 is SGHRS, CDR2 YFSETQ, per germline. Unmatched junction bases numbered 7, after V lost 2 bases and J lost 6 bases. The CDR3 extends over 15 amino acids. CDR3 amino acids: CASSLRAGTSNEQFF. The DNA for the CDR3 is TGCGCCAGCAGCTTAAGGGCCGGGACTAGCAATGAGCAGTTCTTC.

The table lists this clone with a count of one. In DNA, the CDR3 is TGTGCCAGCAGCCAAGAAACATCCGGAATAGCGGGAGGGTTGTACTTC. It specifies CASSQETSGIAGGLYF. The chain joins TRBV4-2 to TRBJ2-7, with 11 bases identical to TRBD2. After removal of 0 bases from V and 12 bases from J, the junction contained 13 bases not matched to a gene. The CDR3 extends over 16 amino acids. Germline CDR1 reads LGHNA; CDR2 reads YNFKEQ.

The table lists this clone with a count of one. The rearrangement links TRBV7-2 to TRBJ2-1; the match to TRBD2 covers 14 bases. The CDR3 length is 15 residues. V trimming: 5 bases; J trimming: 7 bases; junction bases outside the gene matches: 4. CDR1 and CDR2 (germline): SGHTA, FQGNSA. The CDR3 spells CASSPRTSGRNEQFF. The CDR3, as DNA: TGTGCCAGCAGCCCTCGGACTAGCGGGAGGAATGAGCAGTTCTTC.

This clone was seen only a few times. The rearrangement joins TRBV6-1 to TRBJ2-5; D is ambiguous. The CDR3 runs 11 residues. The germline gives CDR1 MNHNS, CDR2 SASEGT. V was trimmed by 5 bases and J by 4 bases, leaving 5 bases between them. This CDR3 reads CASSFLETQYF. In DNA form, the CDR3 reads TGTGCCAGCAGTTTCCTAGAGACCCAGTACTTC.